A selection of T cell receptor beta chains follows, all from one sample in a study of T cell clones after liver transplantation. The table came from immunoSEQ multiplex PCR; TCRdb's copy has only in-frame clones and leaves some out. In the table there are around 80,000 clones, roughly 85% of which are singletons. The sequenced sample was CD4+ T cells from blood, obtained 45 to 46 months after liver transplant. The receptors shown here come from a human patient who received a liver transplant. The graft donor may account for some of the T cells. Each CDR3 is given with its conserved first and last residue. The D gene is left open where the match is weak. Clone size is given for some rows only: seen once, a few or many times, or a class if the clone is expanded.

TRBJ1-1	TRBV19	-	-	TGTGCCAGTAGCAGACAGGCTAACACTGAAGCTTTCTTT	CASSRQANTEAFF
TRBJ2-6	TRBV27	-	-	TGTGCCAGCAGTTTATGGGGTGCCTCTGGGGCCAACGTCCTGACTTTC	CASSLWGASGANVLTF
TRBJ2-1	TRBV5-6	-	-	TGTGCCAGCAGCTTCGAACGGAGCAATGAGCAGTTCTTC	CASSFERSNEQFF
TRBJ2-7	TRBV6-5	-	-	TGTGCCAGCAGTACCCCAGGGGACCCCTACGAGCAGTACTTC	CASSTPGDPYEQYF
TRBJ2-1	TRBV28	-	-	TGTGCCAGCAGCCGTACTAGCAATGAGCAGTTCTTC	CASSRTSNEQFF
TRBJ2-6	TRBV7-9	-	-	TGTGCCAGCAGCTTGACGGGAAAATCAGGGGCCAACGTCCTGACTTTC	CASSLTGKSGANVLTF
TRBJ2-1	TRBV4-2	-	-	TGTGCCAGCAGGTGGGGATTAGGGACTGCGGGGAATGAGCAGTTCTTC	CASRWGLGTAGNEQFF
TRBJ2-2	TRBV6-1	-	-	TGTGCCAGCAGTCCACAGGGAGGGACCGGGGAGCTGTTTTTT	CASSPQGGTGELFF
TRBJ1-1	TRBV18	-	-	TGTGCCAGCTCACAGGACAGTATTAACACTGAAGCTTTCTTT	CASSQDSINTEAFF
TRBJ1-2	TRBV5-1	-	TRBD1	TGCGCCAGCAGTTCGGGAGGACAGGGGACCTTAGGTGGCTACACCTTC	CASSSGGQGTLGGYTF
TRBJ1-3	TRBV7-2	-	TRBD1	TGTGCCAGCAGCCTCGGGACAGGGGGTACTGGAAACACCATATATTTT	CASSLGTGGTGNTIYF
TRBJ2-5	TRBV28	-	TRBD2	TGTGCCAGCAGTCGGATAGCGGGGGGGCGAGAGACCCAGTACTTC	CASSRIAGGRETQYF
TRBJ1-5	TRBV2	-	-	TGTGCCAGCAGTTTGGAAGGAATCGGCCAGCCCCAGCATTTT	CASSLEGIGQPQHF
TRBJ1-1	TRBV2	-	-	TGTGCCAGCAGTGGGGACACTGAAGCTTTCTTT	CASSGDTEAFF
TRBJ1-2	TRBV30	-	-	TGTGCCTGGATGGACTTTCAGACGCCGGGGGGCTACACCTTC	CAWMDFQTPGGYTF
TRBJ2-7	TRBV30	-	TRBD1	TGTGCCTGGCGGGACAGGGGCCCCTACGAGCAGTACTTC	CAWRDRGPYEQYF
TRBJ2-2	TRBV28	-	-	TGTGCCAGCAGTTGGGAGACCGGGGAGCTGTTTTTT	CASSWETGELFF
TRBJ2-3	TRBV7-2	-	TRBD1	TGTGCCAGCAGCCTAAGGACAGGCTATAGAACAGATACGCAGTATTTT	CASSLRTGYRTDTQYF
TRBJ2-5	TRBV30	-	TRBD1	TGTGCCTGGAGGCGGACAGGGGCCGCGCTCGGGGAGACCCAGTACTTC	CAWRRTGAALGETQYF
TRBJ1-4	TRBV19	-	TRBD1	TGTGCCAGTAGTATTGGGGACAGGGATGAAAAACTGTTTTTT	CASSIGDRDEKLFF
TRBJ1-5	TRBV25-1	once	-	TGTGCCAGCAGTGCTCCCAATCAGCCCCAGCATTTT	CASSAPNQPQHF
TRBJ1-2	TRBV18	-	-	TGTGCCAGCTCACCAGCCCAGGGGCTTCTAGGCTACACCTTC	CASSPAQGLLGYTF
TRBJ2-1	TRBV29-1	-	-	TGCAGCGTTCTGCTGCACTCCTACAATGAGCAGTTCTTC	CSVLLHSYNEQFF
TRBJ1-1	TRBV11-1	-	-	TGTGCCAGCAGCACCAACAGGAACGAAGCTTTCTTT	CASSTNRNEAFF
TRBJ1-5	TRBV5-1	-	-	TGCGCCAGCAGCATGGGGCCCCTAGAAGATCAGCCCCAGCATTTT	CASSMGPLEDQPQHF
TRBJ1-2	TRBV9	-	-	TGTGCCAGCAGCGGAGGGGCAGGGATGGCCCAGGGCTACACCTTC	CASSGGAGMAQGYTF
TRBJ2-1	TRBV5-4	-	-	TGTGCCAGCAGCTCCATGACTAGGAGCTCCTACAATGAGCAGTTCTTC	CASSSMTRSSYNEQFF
TRBJ2-5	TRBV28	-	TRBD2	TGTGCCAGCAGTTTAAGCGGGTTCGCCTCAGAGAGCGGGAGGCCAGAGACCCAGTACTTC	CASSLSGFASESGRPETQYF
TRBJ1-1	TRBV5-1	once	-	TGCGCCAGCAGCCCTCGGATGGGGCTAGGGACTGAAGCTTTCTTT	CASSPRMGLGTEAFF
TRBJ2-5	TRBV5-8	-	TRBD2	TGTGCCAGCAGCCCGAGACTAGCGGGAGGTTTAGAGACCCAGTACTTC	CASSPRLAGGLETQYF
TRBJ1-1	TRBV10-3	-	-	TGTGCCATCAGTGAAGGCAGGGTATTCATGAACACTGAAGCTTTCTTT	CAISEGRVFMNTEAFF
TRBJ2-7	TRBV14	-	-	TGTGCCAGCAGCCAGGGCCCAATAAGATACGAGCAGTACTTC	CASSQGPIRYEQYF
TRBJ1-2	TRBV6-5	-	-	TGTGCCAGCAGTTCGGCCGGGACTCCTAGGAGTCGCCACACCTTC	CASSSAGTPRSRHTF
TRBJ1-2	TRBV10-2	few	TRBD1	TGCGCCAGCAGTGAGTCCTCGGGACAGATCTATGGCTACACCTTC	CASSESSGQIYGYTF
TRBJ1-1	TRBV5-1	-	TRBD1	TGCGCCAGCAGCTTGGGTGCCCAGGGGGCAGGGACTGAAGCTTTCTTT	CASSLGAQGAGTEAFF
TRBJ1-2	TRBV2	-	TRBD1	TGTGCCAGCAGTGCTGGACAGGGGGTGTATGGCTACACCTTC	CASSAGQGVYGYTF
TRBJ2-7	TRBV29-1	-	-	TGCAGCGTTGCGGGGGAAGAGCAGTACTTC	CSVAGEEQYF
TRBJ1-2	TRBV6-5	-	TRBD1	TGTGCCAGCAGTGGGGACAGGGGTAACTATGGCTACACCTTC	CASSGDRGNYGYTF
TRBJ2-7	TRBV2	-	TRBD2	TGTGCCAGCACCTCTAGCGGTCACTACGAGCAGTACTTC	CASTSSGHYEQYF
TRBJ1-5	TRBV19	-	-	TGTGCCAGTGACGCGAGGGGCGGCAATCAGCCCCAGCATTTT	CASDARGGNQPQHF
TRBJ2-1	TRBV30	once	TRBD2	TGTGCCCTTAACCCGGGACTATACAATGAGCAGTTCTTC	CALNPGLYNEQFF
TRBJ2-7	TRBV11-2	-	TRBD1	TGTGCCAGCAGCTCCCTCCGGGACAGGGTGTACGAGCAGTACTTC	CASSSLRDRVYEQYF
TRBJ2-2	TRBV19	-	-	TGTGCCAGTGGTAGACAGACGAACACCGGGGAGCTGTTTTTT	CASGRQTNTGELFF
TRBJ2-7	TRBV7-2	many	-	TGTGCCAGCAGCTTAGTTAGGTACTCCTACGAGCAGTACTTC	CASSLVRYSYEQYF
TRBJ1-2	TRBV15	few	-	TGTGCCACCAGCAGAGATGAACGAGTTGGAGTGTATGGCTACACCTTC	CATSRDERVGVYGYTF
TRBJ2-7	TRBV28	few	-	TGTGCCAGCAGTTCTCCCCGTCGGGACGGAACCTACGAGCAGTACTTC	CASSSPRRDGTYEQYF
TRBJ2-7	TRBV6-8	-	TRBD2	TGTGCCAGCAGGCTTATAGCGGGACCCTACGAGCAGTACTTC	CASRLIAGPYEQYF
TRBJ1-2	TRBV6-5	-	-	TGTGCCAGCACCGACTTTAAACTTGGCTACACCTTC	CASTDFKLGYTF
TRBJ2-1	TRBV14	-	-	TGTGCCATCTTGCCCCGGGCAGGATCTTACAATGAGCAGTTCTTC	CAILPRAGSYNEQFF
TRBJ2-5	TRBV7-2	-	-	TGTGCCAGCAGCCCACAGGGAACCCAAGAGACCCAGTACTTC	CASSPQGTQETQYF
TRBJ2-4	TRBV4-1	-	-	TGCGCCAGCAGCCCCCAGGACTGGGAAAGAAAAGCCAAAAACATTCAGTACTTC	CASSPQDWERKAKNIQYF
TRBJ2-1	TRBV5-1	once	TRBD1	TGCGCCAGCAGCTTTTTGACAGGGCACAATGAGCAGTTCTTC	CASSFLTGHNEQFF
TRBJ2-1	TRBV15	-	-	TGTGCCACCAGCAGAGAAGAGACTTTCGCCTACAATGAGCAGTTCTTC	CATSREETFAYNEQFF
TRBJ1-4	TRBV5-1	-	-	TGCGCCAGCAGCCGTCACCGGGACCCCGCTAATGAAAAACTGTTTTTT	CASSRHRDPANEKLFF
TRBJ2-5	TRBV7-9	many	-	TGTGCCAGCAGCCTAAAGGGTACAGCACAAGAGACCCAGTACTTC	CASSLKGTAQETQYF